The rows below give T cell receptor beta chains drawn from one sample of a study of cytomegalovirus exposure and HLA in healthy donors. Profiled with immunoSEQ multiplex PCR; TCRdb holds only in-frame clones, not every one. The sample has 100,000 to 120,000 clones, nearly 15% seen once. Sequences were obtained from PBMCs. The receptor set was obtained from a female donor in good health and CMV-seronegative. Both conserved end residues are part of each CDR3. The order of the fields is J gene, V gene, D gene, clone size, CDR3 protein, CDR3 DNA. A D gene is named only where the DNA matches it firmly. The size field is filled for only some rows; it gives once, few, many or a size class.

j_gene: TRBJ1-4; v_gene: TRBV30; d_gene: TRBD1; abundance: NA; CDR3aa: CAWGGGTGNEKLFF; CDR3nt: TGTGCCTGGGGTGGGGGGACAGGGAATGAAAAACTGTTTTTT
j_gene: TRBJ1-2; v_gene: TRBV28; d_gene: NA; abundance: few; CDR3aa: CALGGAGSDYGYTF; CDR3nt: TGTGCCCTCGGGGGGGCAGGGAGTGACTATGGCTACACCTTC
j_gene: TRBJ1-5; v_gene: TRBV7-2; d_gene: NA; abundance: NA; CDR3aa: CASSLGGLSNQPQHF; CDR3nt: TGTGCCAGCAGCTTAGGGGGGCTTAGCAATCAGCCCCAGCATTTT
j_gene: TRBJ1-5; v_gene: TRBV11-3; d_gene: TRBD1; abundance: NA; CDR3aa: CASSHPGTVDTNSNQPQHF; CDR3nt: TGTGCCAGCAGCCACCCCGGGACAGTCGACACAAATAGCAATCAGCCCCAGCATTTT
j_gene: TRBJ2-1; v_gene: TRBV4-1; d_gene: TRBD2; abundance: few; CDR3aa: CASSQDPRPSGGQYNEQFF; CDR3nt: TGCGCCAGCAGCCAAGATCCGCGGCCTAGCGGGGGCCAATACAATGAGCAGTTCTTC
j_gene: TRBJ2-7; v_gene: TRBV2; d_gene: NA; abundance: few; CDR3aa: CASRELAPGEQYF; CDR3nt: TGTGCCAGCAGGGAACTAGCCCCGGGTGAGCAGTACTTC
j_gene: TRBJ1-2; v_gene: TRBV9; d_gene: NA; abundance: NA; CDR3aa: CASSVDPTQQRKKYGYTF; CDR3nt: TGTGCCAGCAGCGTAGACCCTACTCAACAGAGAAAGAAATATGGCTACACCTTC
j_gene: TRBJ1-1; v_gene: TRBV15; d_gene: NA; abundance: few; CDR3aa: CATSRTRKTNTEAFF; CDR3nt: TGTGCCACCAGCCGTACCAGGAAAACGAACACTGAAGCTTTCTTT
j_gene: TRBJ1-3; v_gene: TRBV5-4; d_gene: NA; abundance: few; CDR3aa: CASRRSPGGENTIYF; CDR3nt: TGTGCCAGCAGAAGATCTCCGGGGGGGGAGAACACCATATATTTT
j_gene: TRBJ2-7; v_gene: TRBV6-1; d_gene: TRBD1; abundance: few; CDR3aa: CASSVAGQGAGEQYF; CDR3nt: TGTGCCAGCAGTGTGGCCGGACAGGGAGCGGGCGAGCAGTACTTC
j_gene: TRBJ1-1; v_gene: TRBV5-6; d_gene: NA; abundance: NA; CDR3aa: CASSVIGDRSLMNTEAFF; CDR3nt: TGTGCCAGCAGCGTAATCGGCGACAGGTCCTTAATGAACACTGAAGCTTTCTTT
j_gene: TRBJ2-1; v_gene: TRBV7-2; d_gene: NA; abundance: few; CDR3aa: CASSLGSGVSYNEQFF; CDR3nt: TGTGCCAGCAGCTTAGGGTCGGGAGTCTCTTACAATGAGCAGTTCTTC
j_gene: TRBJ1-2; v_gene: TRBV6-1; d_gene: NA; abundance: NA; CDR3aa: CASSNYLDRYGYTF; CDR3nt: TGTGCCAGCAGTAACTACCTCGACAGATATGGCTACACCTTC